The text below deals with one T cell receptor beta chain. Its antigen is undetermined. This entry is derived from a study of cytomegalovirus exposure and HLA in healthy donors. Across the whole study: Drawn from HLA-typed donors, approximately 86 million unique TCRs were held in an early data release. Findings and limits, study-wide: HLA alleles were associated with fewer than 20,000 TCR beta sequences in a later analysis at 0.05 false discovery rate. In a later analysis, V- and J-gene trimming of beta chains associated with a DCLRE1C missense variant, replicated independently.

This PCR relied on a set of 60 Vbeta primers and 13 Jbeta primers. Assay used: immunoSEQ multiplex PCR; TCRdb lists only in-frame clones, some missing. The table has 120,000 to 150,000 clones, roughly 66% seen once. The specimen was PBMCs. This receptor was obtained from a woman aged 55 to 70 in good health and CMV-seronegative.

CDR3 nucleotides: TGTGCCACCAGCAGAGGCGGGCCCCCCGATACGCAGTATTTT. It codes for CATSRGGPPDTQYF. The chain links TRBV15 to TRBJ2-3, with D possibly TRBD2 on 5 matching bases. Trimming removed 1 base from V and 6 bases from J, with 11 bases in between. This CDR3 comprises 14 residues. Germline CDR1 LNHNV, CDR2 YYDKDF (reference sequence).